The rows below give T cell receptor beta chains drawn from one sample of a study of early T cells in non-severe SARS-CoV-2 infection. From the 5' RACE reads, TCRdb called clonotypes with MiXCR, one entry per CDR3 protein. The sample consists of around 99,000 distinct CDR3 sequences, around 17% of them appearing once. Sample: whole blood, taken at baseline. These receptors came from an adult who was a healthcare worker with PCR-confirmed SARS-CoV-2 infection or an uninfected control (not recorded which). Each CDR3 is given with its conserved first and last residue. A D gene is named only where the DNA matches it firmly. Clone size appears in some rows only: once, few, many, or a class for an expanded clone.

V gene	J gene	D gene	clone size	CDR3 length	CDR3 protein	CDR3 DNA
TRBV20-1	TRBJ1-2	.	many	16	CSARGEGGGKNYGYTF	TGCAGTGCTAGAGGGGAGGGGGGCGGAAAGAACTATGGCTACACCTTC
TRBV5-1	TRBJ2-7	TRBD1	.	16	CASSLDGTGYFYEQYF	TGCGCCAGCAGCTTGGACGGGACAGGGTATTTCTACGAGCAGTACTTC
TRBV4-2	TRBJ1-5	.	.	13	CASSQQKNQPQHF	TGTGCCAGCAGCCAGCAGAAGAATCAGCCCCAGCATTTT
TRBV6-6	TRBJ1-4	.	few	13	CASMWRTNEKLFF	TGTGCCAGCATGTGGAGGACCAATGAAAAACTGTTTTTT
TRBV3-1	TRBJ2-1	TRBD2	many	15	CASSQELAVYNEQFF	TGTGCCAGCAGCCAAGAACTAGCGGTCTACAATGAGCAGTTCTTC
TRBV7-2	TRBJ1-4	.	few	15	CASSWKTGDNEKLFF	TGTGCCAGCAGCTGGAAGACAGGCGATAATGAAAAACTGTTTTTT
TRBV5-1	TRBJ1-2	.	.	15	CASSFNGGTGDGYTF	TGCGCCAGCAGCTTCAACGGGGGAACAGGCGATGGCTACACCTTC
TRBV3-1	TRBJ2-7	TRBD1	.	16	CASSQDSAGGFYEQYF	TGTGCCAGCAGCCAAGATTCGGCAGGGGGCTTTTACGAGCAGTACTTC
TRBV20-1	TRBJ2-1	TRBD2	.	14	CSAQTSGSYNEQFF	TGCAGTGCCCAAACTAGCGGGAGTTACAATGAGCAGTTCTTC
TRBV18	TRBJ1-1	.	few	14	CASSPQVRETEAFF	TGTGCCAGCTCACCACAGGTCAGGGAGACTGAAGCTTTCTTT
TRBV20-1	TRBJ2-2	TRBD2	few	14	CSARAGGGVGELFF	TGCAGTGCTCGAGCGGGAGGGGGCGTAGGGGAGCTGTTTTTT
TRBV28	TRBJ2-3	TRBD2	.	17	CASSLLGTSGITDTQYF	TGTGCCAGCAGTTTGCTTGGGACTAGCGGGATCACAGATACGCAGTATTTT
TRBV10-1	TRBJ2-3	.	few	13	CASSEGATDTQYF	TGCGCCAGCAGTGAGGGCGCGACAGATACGCAGTATTTT
TRBV7-2	TRBJ2-7	.	few	16	CASSLRVGGGAYEQYF	TGTGCCAGCAGCTTACGAGTAGGGGGAGGCGCCTACGAGCAGTACTTC
TRBV28	TRBJ2-1	TRBD2	few	15	CASTPSGRASNEQFF	TGTGCCAGCACCCCGAGCGGGAGGGCGTCCAATGAGCAGTTCTTC
TRBV12-3/TRBV12-4	TRBJ2-7	TRBD2	few	16	CASSPTSGRGSYEQYF	TGTGCCAGCAGTCCCACTAGCGGGAGGGGGTCCTACGAGCAGTACTTC
TRBV11-2	TRBJ2-1	TRBD2	few	16	CASSLERPGGPYEQFF	TGTGCCAGCAGCTTAGAACGTCCGGGAGGGCCATATGAGCAGTTCTTC
TRBV20-1	TRBJ1-1	.	.	14	CSARPPDGGTGAFF	TGCAGTGCTAGGCCCCCCGACGGGGGGACTGGCGCTTTCTTT
TRBV20-1	TRBJ2-2	TRBD2	.	15	CSATLAGLPTGELFF	TGCAGTGCCACACTAGCGGGGCTCCCCACCGGGGAGCTGTTTTTT
TRBV21-1	TRBJ2-1	.	.	15	CASSMIGTGDNEQFF	TGTGCCAGCAGCATGATTGGGACAGGGGACAATGAGCAGTTCTTC
TRBV12-3/TRBV12-4	TRBJ2-7	.	few	12	CASRPAGYEQYF	TGTGCCAGCCGGCCCGCAGGCTACGAGCAGTACTTC
TRBV19	TRBJ2-2	.	.	14	CASRAITNTGELFF	TGTGCCAGTAGGGCTATCACGAACACCGGGGAGCTGTTTTTT
TRBV20-1	TRBJ2-2	.	.	11	CSGRNTGELFF	TGCAGTGGACGAAACACCGGGGAGCTGTTTTTT
TRBV9	TRBJ2-4	.	few	18	CASSGGGTGSGAKNIQYF	TGTGCCAGCAGCGGTGGGGGTACAGGGAGTGGAGCCAAAAACATTCAGTACTTC
TRBV12-3/TRBV12-4	TRBJ1-5	.	.	13	CASKGTSSQPQHF	TGTGCCAGCAAGGGAACCTCATCCCAGCCCCAGCATTTT
TRBV12-3/TRBV12-4	TRBJ2-3	.	many	14	CASSTRHNADTQYF	TGTGCCAGCAGTACACGCCATAACGCGGATACGCAGTATTTT
TRBV10-3	TRBJ2-3	.	few	16	CAISEGSLVTADTQYF	TGTGCCATCAGTGAGGGCTCCCTAGTTACTGCAGATACGCAGTATTTT
TRBV20-1	TRBJ2-7	TRBD2	.	15	CSAGDPGLASYEQYF	TGCAGTGCTGGAGATCCGGGACTAGCCTCCTACGAGCAGTACTTC
TRBV28	TRBJ2-5	.	.	13	CASSPQGLKTQYF	TGTGCCAGCAGCCCACAGGGTTTGAAGACCCAGTACTTC
TRBV2	TRBJ2-3	.	many	12	CASSEGRITQYF	TGTGCCAGCAGTGAAGGGCGTATTACGCAGTATTTT
TRBV6-2/TRBV6-3	TRBJ2-3	TRBD2	few	19	CASRGLGLAGGASTDTQYF	TGTGCCAGCAGGGGCCTGGGGCTAGCGGGAGGTGCTAGCACAGATACGCAGTATTTT
TRBV19	TRBJ2-1	.	.	13	CASRRASMDEQFF	TGTGCCAGTAGACGGGCTAGCATGGATGAGCAGTTCTTC
TRBV7-9	TRBJ2-7	.	few	13	CASRKAAGGEQYF	TGTGCCAGCAGAAAAGCGGCTGGAGGAGAGCAGTACTTC
TRBV5-4	TRBJ2-1	.	.	12	CASSFLEGEQFF	TGTGCCAGCAGCTTTCTTGAGGGTGAGCAGTTCTTC
TRBV28	TRBJ2-7	TRBD1	many	14	CASTHRGRTYEQYF	TGTGCCAGCACACACAGGGGTAGAACCTACGAGCAGTACTTC
TRBV20-1	TRBJ2-7	.	few	14	CSATRVAAPYEQYF	TGCAGTGCTACCCGGGTAGCGGCACCCTACGAGCAGTACTTC